This TCR beta chain was sequenced in a study of control samples from healthy donors and cancer patients. This clone was counted a few times. Measured with immunoSEQ multiplex PCR; TCRdb has only the in-frame clones, and not every one. The sample includes 90,000 to 150,000 clones, around 88% of them seen just once. This CDR3 region has 14 residues. CDR1 is KGHSH, CDR2 LQKENI, per germline. V gave up 3 bases and J gave up 4 bases, with 12 bases separating them. The receptor's source is a man between 35 and 55 years old in good health. The material sequenced was blood. J is TRBJ1-1 and V is TRBV18; D is unclear. CDR3 nucleotides: TGTGCCAGCTCACCCCGGCTGGTGGGCACTGAAGCTTTCTTT. Amino acid sequence: CASSPRLVGTEAFF.